A selection of T cell receptor beta chains follows, all from one sample in a study of blood T cell repertoires in COVID-19. Only in-frame clones appear in the TCRdb table, and some are missing; sequencing was by immunoSEQ multiplex PCR. The sample shows 43,000 or so clones, around 86% of them seen only once. The sample consisted of peripheral blood. Every receptor here comes from a man aged 55 to 70 with active COVID-19. The CDR3 runs from the conserved cysteine through the conserved F or W. The order of the fields is J gene, V gene, D gene, clone size, CDR3 protein, CDR3 DNA. A D gene is named only where the DNA matches it firmly. Expanded clones get a size class; other rows say once, few or many, or leave the size out.

TRBJ2-7 TRBV14 NA NA CASSQDSAYSYEQYF TGTGCCAGCAGCCAAGATAGCGCCTACTCCTACGAGCAGTACTTC
TRBJ2-3 TRBV4-2 TRBD2 NA CASSQQGLAGFDTQYF TGTGCCAGCAGCCAACAAGGACTAGCGGGTTTTGATACGCAGTATTTT
TRBJ1-1 TRBV3-1/TRBV3-2 TRBD1 NA CASSYGQGRTEAFF TGTGCCAGCAGCTACGGACAGGGTCGAACTGAAGCTTTCTTT
TRBJ2-1 TRBV19 NA NA CASSPMRIRSYNEQFF TGTGCCAGTAGCCCTATGAGGATTCGTTCCTACAATGAGCAGTTCTTC
TRBJ1-1 TRBV7-2 NA NA CASSLGGVNTEAFF TGTGCCAGCAGCTTAGGGGGAGTGAACACTGAAGCTTTCTTT
TRBJ2-7 TRBV30 NA NA CAWSGQPYEQYF TGTGCCTGGAGTGGACAACCGTACGAGCAGTACTTC
TRBJ2-3 TRBV3-1/TRBV3-2 NA NA CASSRRGVIDTQYF TGTGCCAGCAGCCGGAGAGGAGTTATCGATACGCAGTATTTT
TRBJ1-2 TRBV7-8 TRBD1 NA CASSWRQGANYGYTF TGTGCCAGCAGCTGGAGACAGGGGGCGAACTATGGCTACACCTTC
TRBJ2-1 TRBV27 TRBD2 NA CASSLGLAVEQFF TGTGCCAGCAGTTTAGGACTAGCGGTTGAGCAGTTCTTC
TRBJ2-7 TRBV28 NA NA CASSLRARGAGEQYF TGTGCCAGCAGTTTACGTGCCAGAGGGGCGGGAGAGCAGTACTTC
TRBJ1-1 TRBV28 NA few CATSLTGNRRTEAFF TGTGCCACTTCACTCACAGGGAATCGACGGACTGAAGCTTTCTTT
TRBJ1-5 TRBV30 NA NA CAWSWTVSNQPQHF TGTGCCTGGAGCTGGACAGTGAGCAATCAGCCCCAGCATTTT
TRBJ1-6 TRBV6-1 TRBD1 NA CASSESGGSGSPLHF TGTGCCAGCAGTGAGTCAGGGGGCTCAGGTTCACCCCTCCACTTT
TRBJ1-5 TRBV23-1 TRBD1 NA CASSQEDRTSNQPQHF TGCGCCAGCAGTCAAGAGGACAGGACTAGCAATCAGCCCCAGCATTTT
TRBJ1-2 TRBV29-1 TRBD1 NA CSVEPTGGRYGYTF TGCAGCGTTGAACCTACAGGGGGACGGTATGGCTACACCTTC
TRBJ1-1 TRBV6-4 NA NA CASSDSQEGDEAFF TGTGCCAGCAGTGACTCACAGGAAGGAGATGAAGCTTTCTTT
TRBJ2-3 TRBV19 NA NA CASSIGAASTDTQYF TGTGCCAGTAGTATTGGAGCGGCTAGCACAGATACGCAGTATTTT
TRBJ2-2 TRBV2 NA NA CASTLRTRGAGELFF TGTGCCAGCACCCTTCGGACTAGGGGGGCCGGGGAGCTGTTTTTT
TRBJ2-2 TRBV6-4 NA few CASRDLRTGELFF TGTGCCAGCAGGGACCTGAGAACCGGGGAGCTGTTTTTT
TRBJ2-5 TRBV5-6 TRBD1 once CASSSTGAETQYF TGTGCCAGCAGCTCGACAGGGGCAGAGACCCAGTACTTC
TRBJ2-7 TRBV7-2 TRBD2 NA CASSPRTSGRGDEQYF TGTGCCAGCAGCCCCCGGACTAGCGGGAGAGGTGACGAGCAGTACTTC
TRBJ2-5 TRBV7-7 TRBD1 NA CASSSRDRAGETQYF TGTGCCAGCAGCTCCCGGGACAGGGCGGGAGAGACCCAGTACTTC
TRBJ1-3 TRBV3-1/TRBV3-2 NA NA CASSQALAQGNTIYF TGTGCCAGCAGCCAAGCCTTAGCACAGGGTAACACCATATATTTT
TRBJ2-2 TRBV4-1 TRBD2 NA CASSQDRTSVNTGELFF TGCGCCAGCAGCCAAGATCGGACTAGCGTGAACACCGGGGAGCTGTTTTTT
TRBJ2-5 TRBV4-1 TRBD2 few CASSRLAGETQYF TGCGCCAGCAGCCGACTAGCTGGAGAGACCCAGTACTTC
TRBJ2-7 TRBV7-9 TRBD1 many CASSSRTGAGSYEQYF TGTGCCAGCAGCTCTCGGACAGGGGCCGGATCCTACGAGCAGTACTTC
TRBJ1-3 TRBV11-2 TRBD1 once CASSLRTGGSGNTIYF TGTGCCAGCAGCCTCAGGACAGGCGGGTCTGGAAACACCATATATTTT
TRBJ2-7 TRBV2 TRBD2 NA CASRGRERGEQHF TGTGCCAGCAGAGGGCGGGAGCGGGGCGAGCAGCACTTC